The T cell receptor (beta chain) under discussion was sequenced for a study of T cell responses to AZD1222 COVID-19 vaccine. The CDR3 is 14 amino acids. V lost 3 bases to trimming and J lost 3 bases, with 8 bases between them. The germline CDR1 and CDR2 sequences are MNHEY and SVGEGT. Findings and limits, study-wide: Across the whole spike, CD4 TCRs peaked at regions 160-218 and 743-854.

Sequenced by immunoSEQ multiplex PCR; TCRdb stores in-frame clones only, minus some. Here the sample spans roughly 100,000 clones, 82% being singletons. A word on this clone: Antigen: not known.

The rearrangement links TRBV6-2 or TRBV6-3 to TRBJ2-2; D perhaps matches TRBD2 (5 bases). The receptor was derived from an adult in good health. The sample was peripheral blood, taken on day 0 of AZD1222 vaccination. CDR3 sequence reads: CASSYPDYTGELFF. The CDR3 DNA follows: TGTGCCAGCAGTTATCCGGACTACACCGGGGAGCTGTTTTTT.